Listed here is a single T cell receptor beta chain. Its antigen is not known. What was amplified from RNA transcripts were TCR beta CDR3 regions. HTBI primers were employed in a first-round RT-PCR of the TCR CDR3. Each CDR3 protein is one row after TCRdb ran MiXCR on the multiplex PCR reads. Of a few hundred thousand distinct CDR3 sequences in the sample, 17% were seen once. This sample was included in a study of T cells in Graves' hyperthyroidism and ophthalmopathy. From germline, CDR1 is SGHTA and CDR2 FQGNSA. This CDR3 spans 12 amino acids. V lost 5 bases and J 5 bases, leaving 7 bases between the germline ends. The study's findings and limits: A 13 V-J signature model discriminated ophthalmopathy versus stable hyperthyroidism.

V and J are TRBV7-2 and TRBJ2-1; D unclear. The sequence was obtained from a woman aged 45-59 years with Graves' hyperthyroidism. The material sequenced was blood. The CDR3 is CASSHQHNEQFF. In nucleotides, the CDR3 is TGTGCCAGCAGCCACCAGCACAATGAGCAGTTCTTC.